The T cell receptor beta chain described here comes from a study of T cells in Graves' hyperthyroidism and ophthalmopathy. RNA transcripts were the template for amplifying TCR beta CDR3 regions. Researchers ran a first-round RT-PCR on the TCR CDR3 using the HTBI primer set. MiXCR, applied by TCRdb to the multiplex PCR reads, yields one record per CDR3 protein. The table lists 400,000 or so distinct CDR3 sequences, over 11% of them singletons, with 25% to 30% in the top ten. There are many counts of this clonotype. Looked up from germline, CDR1 is SNHLY and CDR2 is FYNNEI. The V end was cut by 1 base, the J end by 5 bases, with 12 bases between. This CDR3 contains 15 residues.

This sequence joins TRBV2 and TRBJ1-5; D ambiguous. This sequence originates from a man aged 50 to 59 with Graves' ophthalmopathy. The sequenced sample was blood. The CDR3 bases are TGTGCCAGCAGTGAAGTTTTCTTCGGATATCAGCCCCAGCATTTT. It translates to CASSEVFFGYQPQHF.